This TCR beta chain was profiled in a study of T cell repertoires in cytomegalovirus infection. Study-wide points: Within the response measured ex vivo, HLA-C-restricted CMV-specific TCR beta clonotypes were dominant.

V dropped 5 bases and J dropped 1; count of bases not matched to a gene: 5. The CDR3 covers 15 residues. From germline, CDR1 is MGHRA and CDR2 YSYEKL. TCRdb independently ran MiXCR on the reads; one entry per CDR3 protein. The sample contains 200,000 or so distinct CDR3 sequences, approximately 38% of which appear only once. Regarding this clonotype: What it binds is unknown.

The sequence was obtained from a human donor in good health (CMV status not recorded). Some clones in this sample may be carry-over from other donors' samples. Here the sequenced sample was CD8+ T cells from cultured PBMCs, taken from culture after CMV antigen stimulation. The rearrangement links TRBV4-1 to TRBJ1-5; 7 nucleotides line up with TRBD1. The CDR3 DNA reads TGCGCCAGCAGCGCTCGGGACAGAAGCAATCAGCCCCAGCATTTT. This encodes CASSARDRSNQPQHF.